This entry lists 31 T cell receptor beta chains sequenced from one sample in a study of blood T cell repertoires in COVID-19. Sequenced by immunoSEQ multiplex PCR; TCRdb stores in-frame clones only, minus some. This sample carries 280,000 or so clones, 83% of them seen once, and the ten largest clones take 8% to 10%. Sequencing used peripheral blood. The source is a woman aged 45-59 years who had recovered from COVID-19.

J is TRBJ2-7 and V is TRBV6-2 or TRBV6-3; 9 bases line up with TRBD1. V shed 2 bases and J 2 bases; nucleotides not matched to a gene: 4. Looked up from germline, CDR1 is MNHEY and CDR2 is SVGEGT. This CDR3 is 15 amino acids long. The CDR3 sequence is CASSYPGQGAYEQYF. CDR3 DNA sequence: TGTGCCAGCAGTTACCCGGGACAGGGAGCCTACGAGCAGTACTTC.

This clone was recorded many times. The chain is built from TRBV4-3 and TRBJ2-1; 9 nucleotides match TRBD1. The CDR3 consists of 16 residues. Germline trimming cut 0 bases from V and 6 bases from J; bases unmatched to any gene: 6. In germline, CDR1 is LGHNA, CDR2 YSLEER. CDR3 DNA: TGCGCCAGCAGCCAAGATTTGGGACAGGGATTCAATGAGCAGTTCTTC. Translation gives CASSQDLGQGFNEQFF.

The chain uses TRBV5-1 and TRBJ1-4; D may be TRBD1 (5 bases). In germline, CDR1 is SGHRS, CDR2 YFSETQ. V was trimmed by 2 bases and J by 8 bases, leaving 16 bases between them. The CDR3 loop spans 15 amino acids. CDR3 DNA: TGCGCCAGCAGCTTCATGGCAGGGTCTGGAGAAAAACTGTTTTTT. Protein sequence: CASSFMAGSGEKLFF.

The V and J genes are TRBV18 and TRBJ1-1; D is unresolved. CDR3 length: 12 residues. V lost 7 bases to trimming and J lost 2 bases, with 8 bases between them. Per the germline V gene, CDR1 is KGHSH and CDR2 is LQKENI. The CDR3, as DNA: TGTGCCAGCTATGGAGTTAACACTGAAGCTTTCTTT. It encodes CASYGVNTEAFF. Combining the CDR3 with reference TRBV18 and TRBJ1-1 gives the whole variable domain NAGVMQNPRHLVRRRGQEARLRCSPMKGHSHVYWYRQLPEEGLKFMVYLQKENIIDESGMPKERFSAEFPKEGPSILRIQQVVRGDSAAYFCASYGVNTEAFFGQGTRLTVV.

The chain links TRBV10-3 to TRBJ1-1, with 7 bases identical to TRBD1. V lost 1 base and J lost 1; bases outside the gene matches: 3. Germline V gene lookup returns CDR1 ENHRY and CDR2 SYGVKD. CDR3 length: 15 amino acids. The chain's CDR3 is CAISELGQENTEAFF. The DNA for the CDR3 is TGTGCCATCAGTGAGTTAGGACAGGAGAACACTGAAGCTTTCTTT.

The J gene is TRBJ2-4, the V gene TRBV19; weak D call: TRBD1 (6 bases). Germline assignment: CDR1 LNHDA and CDR2 SQIVND (reference sequence). Trimming removed 4 bases at V and 7 bases at J, with 23 bases between. The CDR3 is made up of 17 amino acids. The CDR3 loop is CASSTSPAQGVLNIQYF. The DNA for the CDR3 is TGTGCCAGTAGTACCTCCCCGGCACAGGGAGTTCTCAACATTCAGTACTTC.

This clone has only one observation. In DNA form, the CDR3 reads TGTGCCAGCACCCTGCCGAACAGGGGTTTGAACGAGCAGTACTTC. Encoded protein: CASTLPNRGLNEQYF. The chain combines TRBV28 with TRBJ2-7; 7 positions agree with TRBD1. J was trimmed by 5 bases and V by 7 bases; bases with no gene match: 14. CDR1 is MDHEN and CDR2 is SYDVKM in the germline V gene. The CDR3 consists of 15 residues.

The chain links TRBV18 to TRBJ1-1; D is unclear. The CDR3 totals 14 residues. V lost 2 bases, J lost 6 bases, and 13 bases lay in between. Germline V gene data show CDR1 as KGHSH and CDR2 as LQKENI. The CDR3 loop is CASSPAGGGAEAFF. CDR3 nucleotide sequence: TGTGCCAGCTCACCAGCGGGCGGCGGGGCTGAAGCTTTCTTT.

V is TRBV24-1 and J is TRBJ1-2; 10 bases fit TRBD1. CDR1 is KGHDR and CDR2 is SFDVKD in the germline V gene. J was trimmed by 4 bases and V by 1 base; bases with no gene match: 8. The CDR3 has 17 amino acids. The DNA for the CDR3 is TGTGCCACCAGTGATTTTTCTCGGACAGGGGGGACCTATGGCTACACCTTC. Protein sequence: CATSDFSRTGGTYGYTF.

V gene TRBV7-3 combines with J gene TRBJ2-2, with 7 bases lining up with TRBD1. The CDR3 is made up of 15 amino acids. The trim removed 5 bases at V and 3 bases at J, leaving 6 bases unmatched. Germline values: CDR1 SGHTA, CDR2 FQGTGA. The CDR3 here is CASSRQGGDTGELFF. CDR3 DNA sequence: TGTGCCAGCAGCCGACAGGGTGGCGACACCGGGGAGCTGTTTTTT.

This chain connects TRBV10-3 to TRBJ1-2; 8 nucleotides agree with TRBD1. This CDR3 comprises 15 residues. The ends lost 0 bases at V and 5 bases at J; junction bases unmatched: 5. The germline V gene has CDR1 ENHRY and CDR2 SYGVKD. CDR3 loop: CAISESQDRVYGYTF. Written as DNA, the CDR3 is TGTGCCATCAGTGAGTCGCAGGACAGGGTATATGGCTACACCTTC.

The CDR3 region has the DNA TGTGCCACCCGTCCGGGACAGGGAACCTATGGCTACACCTTC. Protein product: CATRPGQGTYGYTF. The chain combines TRBV19 with TRBJ1-2; 9 nucleotides agree with TRBD1. Germline CDR1 is LNHDA and CDR2 is SQIVND (reference sequence). The ends lost 10 bases at V and 4 bases at J; junction bases unmatched: 10. The CDR3 contains 14 residues. Using reference TRBV19 and TRBJ1-2 for the parts outside the CDR3, the full variable domain is DGGITQSPKYLFRKEGQNVTLSCEQNLNHDAMYWYRQDPGQGLRLIYYSQIVNDFQKGDIAEGYSVSREKKESFPLTVTSAQKNPTAFYLCATRPGQGTYGYTFGSGTRLTVV.

This clone has only one observation. The chain is built from TRBV4-3 and TRBJ2-7; D gene unclear. Trimming cost V 2 bases and J 2 bases, with 7 bases left between them. The CDR3 has 13 residues. The germline gives CDR1 LGHNA, CDR2 YSLEER. CDR3 in amino acids: CASSQRLAYEQYF. CDR3 coding DNA: TGCGCCAGCAGCCAAAGGCTAGCCTACGAGCAGTACTTC.

The V and J genes are TRBV2 and TRBJ2-3; 9 bases map to TRBD2. The germline V gene has CDR1 SNHLY and CDR2 FYNNEI. Trimming took 6 bases from V and 6 from J; bases not matched to a gene: 4. CDR3 length equals 13 residues. For the CDR3, the DNA is TGTGCCAGCAGGGGACTAGCCAGGGATACGCAGTATTTT. This encodes CASRGLARDTQYF.

The chain joins TRBV7-9 to TRBJ2-6; no reliable D call. Germline assignment: CDR1 SEHNR and CDR2 FQNEAQ (reference sequence). This CDR3 spans 14 amino acids. Trimming shortened V by 5 bases and J by 4 bases, and 9 bases separated the two germline ends. The CDR3 nucleotides read TGTGCCAGCAGCCAACGACTCGGGGCCAACGTCCTGACTTTC. Its protein product is CASSQRLGANVLTF.

The chain has TRBV4-3 and TRBJ1-1; the D is unclear. CDR1 is LGHNA and CDR2 is YSLEER in the germline V gene. V was shortened by 4 bases and J by 4 bases, with 19 bases between the two germline ends. There are 16 residues in the CDR3. The CDR3 DNA is TGCGCCAGCAGCCCCGGGATTAACAAACCCAGCACTGAAGCTTTCTTT. Residues: CASSPGINKPSTEAFF.

This clone was observed once. The V gene is TRBV19, the J gene TRBJ1-2; 8 nucleotides align to TRBD1. Germline V gives CDR1 LNHDA, CDR2 SQIVND (reference sequence). Trimming cost V 3 bases and J 4 bases; bases outside gene matches: 7. The CDR3 runs to 15 residues. The CDR3 sequence: CASSIEQGAGYGYTF. In nucleotides, the CDR3 is TGTGCCAGTAGTATCGAGCAGGGGGCCGGCTATGGCTACACCTTC.

This clone was counted at least ten times. J is TRBJ2-1 and V is TRBV7-2; 9 bases are a match to TRBD2. The germline V gene encodes CDR1 SGHTA and CDR2 FQGNSA. Losses at the gene ends were 6 bases for V and 12 bases for J; bases not matched to a gene: 15. This CDR3 spans 15 amino acids. CDR3 bases: TGTGCCAGCAGTTACCTAGCTAGCGGGGCTTATGTGCAGTTCTTC. As protein: CASSYLASGAYVQFF.

The chain combines TRBV6-2 or TRBV6-3 with TRBJ1-2, with 9 bases matching TRBD1. J lost 5 bases, V lost 2 bases, and 3 bases had no gene match. The germline CDR1 and CDR2 sequences are MNHEY and SVGEGT. The CDR3 extends over 14 amino acids. The CDR3 loop is CASSYTGQGYGYTF. CDR3 bases: TGTGCCAGCAGTTACACCGGACAGGGGTATGGCTACACCTTC.

The chain couples TRBV7-9 to TRBJ2-1, with 8 bases that match TRBD1. The V segment lost 0 bases and the J segment 6 bases; nucleotides outside the gene matches: 4. CDR3 length: 15 amino acids. Germline CDR1 SEHNR, CDR2 FQNEAQ (reference sequence). The CDR3 DNA follows: TGTGCCAGCAGCTTAGCTGGACAGGGAAGCAATGAGCAGTTCTTC. It specifies CASSLAGQGSNEQFF.

Only a few counts were recorded for this clone. The chain recombines TRBV21-1 with TRBJ2-3; no check of the table's D call, TRBD2, against the DNA was made. TRBV21-1 is a listed pseudogene. The CDR3 consists of 17 residues. The CDR3 nucleotides are TGTGCCAGCAGTCACTTTGGGGGGGGCCATAGCACAGATACGCAGTATTTT. Its protein product is CASSHFGGGHSTDTQYF.

V gene TRBV6-6 combines with J gene TRBJ1-1, with 7 nucleotides matching TRBD1. The CDR3 runs to 15 residues. Per germline, CDR1 MNHNY and CDR2 SVGAGI (reference sequence). The V gene end was trimmed by 5 bases and the J gene end by 9 bases; junction bases not matched to a gene: 15. The CDR3 DNA reads as TGTGCCAGCAGTCCCGGGACAGCGGGCGCTGGTAAAGCTTTCTTT. This encodes CASSPGTAGAGKAFF.

The chain uses TRBV7-9 and TRBJ2-1, with TRBD2 identical over 7 bases. The CDR3 spans 16 residues. After removal of 6 bases from V and 1 base from J, the junction contained 9 bases not matched to a gene. CDR1 SEHNR and CDR2 FQNEAQ come from the germline V gene (reference sequence). Here the CDR3 reads CASSLGRADSYNEQFF. DNA for the CDR3: TGTGCCAGCAGTTTGGGGAGGGCGGATTCCTACAATGAGCAGTTCTTC.

The gene calls are TRBV4-3 and TRBJ2-3; D perhaps matches TRBD1 (6 bases). The CDR3 consists of 17 residues. CDR1 LGHNA and CDR2 YSLEER come from the germline V gene. V shed 0 bases and J shed 1 base, with 14 bases lying between them. DNA for the CDR3: TGCGCCAGCAGCCAAGATCTTACTTGGACAGGCACAGATACGCAGTATTTT. It yields the protein CASSQDLTWTGTDTQYF.

The CDR3 sequence is CAWSLDREIGGYTF. The CDR3 DNA is TGTGCCTGGAGCCTCGACAGGGAGATAGGGGGCTACACCTTC. The V call is TRBV30, the J call TRBJ1-2, with 7 positions matching TRBD1. V lost 3 bases, J lost 8 bases, and 12 bases stayed unmatched. Germline-derived CDR1 and CDR2 are GTSNPN and SVGIG (reference sequence). CDR3 length: 14 residues.

This clone was picked up one time. V gene TRBV5-1 combines with J gene TRBJ2-7; maybe TRBD2 (5 bases). V lost 7 bases to trimming and J lost 5 bases, with 25 bases between them. Germline V gene sequence: CDR1 SGHRS, CDR2 YFSETQ. This CDR3 is 16 amino acids long. The CDR3 is CASPGFAQPKADEQYF. CDR3 DNA: TGCGCCAGCCCGGGTTTCGCTCAACCTAAAGCGGACGAGCAGTACTTC. The full variable domain, in which reference TRBV5-1 and TRBJ2-7 provide the parts outside the CDR3, is KAGVTQTPRYLIKTRGQQVTLSCSPISGHRSVSWYQQTPGQGLQFLFEYFSETQRNKGNFPGRFSGRQFSNSRSEMNVSTLELGDSALYLCASPGFAQPKADEQYFGPGTRLTVT.

V and J are TRBV5-4 and TRBJ2-2; TRBD2 aligns across 8 bases. Losses at the gene ends were 3 bases for V and 1 base for J; bases not matched to a gene: 11. The CDR3 loop spans 18 amino acids. In germline, CDR1 is SGHNT, CDR2 YYREEE (reference sequence). The CDR3 DNA reads TGTGCCAGCAGCTCGCCTATCTCTAGCGGGCTGAACACCGGGGAGCTGTTTTTT. Amino acid sequence: CASSSPISSGLNTGELFF. The variable domain in full, completed from reference TRBV5-4 and TRBJ2-2, reads ETGVTQSPTHLIKTRGQQVTLRCSSQSGHNTVSWYQQALGQGPQFIFQYYREEENGRGNFPPRFSGLQFPNYSSELNVNALELDDSALYLCASSSPISSGLNTGELFFGEGSRLTVL.

The rearrangement uses TRBV6-5 and TRBJ2-5; 9 bases match TRBD2. The CDR3 totals 15 residues. CDR1 and CDR2 from the germline V gene are MNHEY and SVGAGI. V lost 6 bases to trimming and J lost 5 bases; unmatched junction nucleotides: 10. The CDR3 loop reads CASSPRGGAIETQYF. In nucleotides, the CDR3 is TGTGCCAGCAGCCCGCGCGGGGGGGCAATCGAGACCCAGTACTTC.

The chain carries TRBV10-2 and TRBJ2-3, with 8 bases lining up with TRBD1. CDR1 is WSHSY, CDR2 SAAADI, per germline. V gave up 3 bases and J gave up 2 bases; unmatched junction bases: 4. The CDR3 extends over 15 amino acids. In nucleotides, the CDR3 is TGCGCCAGCAGTGATCAGGGGGCTACCACAGATACGCAGTATTTT. The encoded protein is CASSDQGATTDTQYF.

Details on this clone: Other DNA sequences in this specimen translate into the identical CDR3. This chain links TRBV13 with TRBJ1-2; 8 bases are shared with TRBD1. Germline V gene data show CDR1 as PRHDT and CDR2 as FYEKMQ (reference sequence). The CDR3 runs 15 residues. The V gene end was trimmed by 0 bases and the J gene end by 2 bases; junction bases not matched to a gene: 2. CDR3 sequence: CASSLGQGENYGYTF. In DNA form, the CDR3 reads TGTGCCAGCAGCTTAGGACAGGGGGAGAACTATGGCTACACCTTC.

The chain links TRBV12-3 or TRBV12-4 to TRBJ2-2; possible D gene TRBD1, 6 bases. V was cut by 5 bases and J by 6 bases, with 10 bases left in between. CDR3 size: 13 residues. This CDR3 is CASSPRQAGELFF. The CDR3 DNA is TGTGCCAGCAGTCCCAGACAGGCCGGGGAGCTGTTTTTT.